Shown below are 28 T cell receptor beta chains from a single sample sequenced in a study of blood T cell repertoires in COVID-19. Sequencing was performed with immunoSEQ multiplex PCR; in TCRdb, only in-frame clones are kept and a portion is missing. The sample has about 240,000 clones; 88% are singletons. Sequencing was performed on peripheral blood. Source of these receptors: a woman aged 25 to 45 with acute or convalescent COVID-19.

This chain joins TRBV15 and TRBJ2-7; 8 nucleotides line up with TRBD2. This CDR3 comprises 15 residues. Looked up from germline, CDR1 is LNHNV and CDR2 is YYDKDF (reference sequence). The V segment lost 1 base and the J segment 2 bases; nucleotides outside the gene matches: 4. The CDR3 here is CATSRAIAGPYEQYF. The DNA of the CDR3 is TGTGCCACCAGCAGAGCTATAGCGGGGCCCTACGAGCAGTACTTC.

Concerning this clone itself: A much more abundant neighbour one base away suggests this may be a read error. V usage is TRBV5-4 and J usage is TRBJ2-3; the D is unclear. Trimming shortened V by 5 bases and J by 0 bases, and 7 bases separated the two germline ends. The CDR3 covers 13 residues. Germline CDR1 reads SGHNT; CDR2 reads YYREEE (reference sequence). This chain's CDR3 is CASSVTSTDTQYF. CDR3 nucleotides: TGTGCCAGCAGTGTGACTAGCACAGATACGCAGTATTTT.

J is TRBJ2-2 and V is TRBV24-1, with 9 bases matching TRBD2. The length of the CDR3 is 16 residues. Germline V CDR1 and CDR2: KGHDR, SFDVKD. V shed 4 bases, J shed 11 bases, and the junction held 13 bases outside the gene matches. CDR3 sequence (DNA): TGTGCCACCAGTGACTGGACTATAGCGGGAGAGGCAGAGCTGTTTTTT. Amino acids: CATSDWTIAGEAELFF.

V and J are TRBV2 and TRBJ2-4, with 13 bases identical to TRBD2. The CDR3 covers 19 residues. Germline CDR1 and CDR2: SNHLY and FYNNEI. Trimming at V came to 1 base and at J to 1 base, leaving 7 bases not matched to a gene. The DNA for the CDR3 is TGTGCCAGCAGTGAAGGTGGACTAGCGGGAGTTGTGGCCAAAAACATTCAGTACTTC. Translating it yields CASSEGGLAGVVAKNIQYF.

The CDR3 coding sequence is TGTGCCAGCAGCCCGACAGTCCCACTAGCGGGAGGGAGACCGAACACCGGGGAGCTGTTTTTT. Translated: CASSPTVPLAGGRPNTGELFF. This chain uses TRBV6-6 with TRBJ2-2, with TRBD2 matching 13 bases. V trimming: 6 bases; J trimming: 0 bases; junction bases outside the gene matches: 16. The CDR3 is made up of 21 amino acids. Germline V lookup: CDR1 MNHNY, CDR2 SVGAGI (reference sequence).

This clone was found once. This rearrangement joins TRBV7-3 to TRBJ1-1, with TRBD1 as a possible D gene (6 bases). The CDR3 covers 17 residues. Looked up from germline, CDR1 is SGHTA and CDR2 is FQGTGA. V was pared by 1 base and J by 1 base, with 16 bases between. The CDR3, as DNA: TGTGCCAGCAGCTTAATACGCAGGGGCCTCGAGAACACTGAAGCTTTCTTT. As protein: CASSLIRRGLENTEAFF.

The V gene is TRBV7-9, the J gene TRBJ2-5, with TRBD1 matching over 9 bases. CDR3 size: 15 residues. With V trimmed by 5 bases and J by 5 bases, 9 bases remained unmatched. CDR1 and CDR2 (germline): SEHNR, FQNEAQ (reference sequence). The DNA of the CDR3 is TGTGCCAGCAGCGACCACAGGGGGCGCATGGAGACCCAGTACTTC. Residues: CASSDHRGRMETQYF.

The chain is built from TRBV9 and TRBJ2-1, with 10 nucleotides matching TRBD2. CDR1 and CDR2 from the germline V gene are SGDLS and YYNGEE. The CDR3 has 16 amino acids. Unmatched junction bases numbered 9, after V lost 4 bases and J lost 5 bases. CDR3 in DNA: TGTGCCAGCAGCTCGCAACTAGCGGGGATTAACAATGAGCAGTTCTTC. This translates into CASSSQLAGINNEQFF.

This rearrangement joins TRBV4-3 to TRBJ2-1; possibly TRBD2 for D (6 bases). The CDR3 totals 16 residues. CDR1 LGHNA and CDR2 YSLEER come from the germline V gene. V gave up 1 base and J gave up 6 bases, with 16 bases separating them. The DNA of the CDR3 is TGCGCCAGCAGCCAAGCACTAGCTCAAGAATCCAATGAGCAGTTCTTC. This gives the protein CASSQALAQESNEQFF.

The gene calls are TRBV18 and TRBJ2-1, with TRBD2 identical over 11 bases. CDR1 and CDR2 from the germline V gene are KGHSH and LQKENI. The CDR3 spans 15 residues. J lost 13 bases, V lost 4 bases, and 12 bases had no gene match. CDR3 DNA: TGTGCCAGCTCACACCCGGGACTAGCGGAGAGTGATCAGTTCTTC. Protein sequence: CASSHPGLAESDQFF.

This clone was seen a handful of times. The V and J genes are TRBV6-6 and TRBJ2-1, with 12 bases identical to TRBD2. After removal of 7 bases from V and 9 bases from J, the junction contained 7 bases not matched to a gene. Germline lookup yields CDR1 MNHNY and CDR2 SVGAGI (reference sequence). This CDR3 is built from 14 residues. The CDR3, as DNA: TGTGCCAGCACCCGGACTAGCGGGATTCTTGAGCAGTTCTTC. Translated, it gives CASTRTSGILEQFF.

The rearrangement uses TRBV19 and TRBJ1-1; perhaps TRBD1 as D (5 bases). This CDR3 has 13 residues. CDR1 is LNHDA, CDR2 SQIVND, per germline (reference sequence). V was shortened by 6 bases and J by 4 bases, with 12 bases between the two germline ends. CDR3 amino acids: CASRGGQGTEAFF. The CDR3 DNA is TGTGCCAGTAGGGGAGGGCAGGGCACTGAAGCTTTCTTT.

This clone came up a few times. The rearrangement links TRBV5-4 to TRBJ2-7; D might be TRBD2 (6 bases). CDR1 and CDR2 (germline): SGHNT, YYREEE (reference sequence). The CDR3 totals 15 residues. V was pared by 1 base and J by 2 bases, with 13 bases between. Here the CDR3 DNA reads TGTGCCAGCAGCTTGAGAGGTGGGGGGACCTACGAGCAGTACTTC. It specifies CASSLRGGGTYEQYF.

The V and J genes are TRBV10-3 and TRBJ2-1, with a tentative D call TRBD2 (6 bases). The V and J ends lost 6 bases and 4 bases respectively, with 13 bases between them. The CDR3 has 14 amino acids. Germline V gene lookup returns CDR1 ENHRY and CDR2 SYGVKD. The CDR3 coding sequence is TGTGCCATCAGGGAGAGACTAGAGTACAATGAGCAGTTCTTC. It encodes CAIRERLEYNEQFF.

This sequence joins TRBV7-9 and TRBJ1-3; TRBD1 matches at 8 bases. CDR1 is SEHNR and CDR2 is FQNEAQ in the germline V gene (reference sequence). This CDR3 region has 16 residues. The ends lost 1 base at V and 3 bases at J; junction bases unmatched: 5. The CDR3 nucleotides are TGTGCCAGCAGCTTAGACCAGGGGGCGAGTGGAAACACCATATATTTT. Protein: CASSLDQGASGNTIYF.

V is TRBV9 and J is TRBJ2-3; a weak D match, TRBD1 (6 bases). The CDR3 sequence is 15 residues long. Per the germline V gene, CDR1 is SGDLS and CDR2 is YYNGEE. V lost 0 bases to trimming and J lost 5 bases, with 13 bases between them. The CDR3 reads CASSVDSGVKDTQYF. The CDR3 nucleotides are TGTGCCAGCAGCGTAGATTCAGGGGTTAAAGATACGCAGTATTTT.

This rearrangement joins TRBV4-3 to TRBJ1-2; 9 nucleotides align to TRBD1. The CDR3 sequence is 16 residues long. Trimming took 0 bases from V and 7 from J; bases not matched to a gene: 9. Germline loops: CDR1 LGHNA, CDR2 YSLEER. CDR3 coding DNA: TGCGCCAGCAGCCAAGATTCTCTGACAGGGGGAAGTGGCTACACCTTC. The encoded protein is CASSQDSLTGGSGYTF.

The genes are TRBV12-5 and TRBJ2-1, with 13 nucleotides matching TRBD2. Trimming cost V 0 bases and J 4 bases; bases outside gene matches: 12. This CDR3 is 20 amino acids long. From germline, CDR1 is LGHNT and CDR2 FRNRAP. The chain's CDR3 is CASGLVPFGGTSGNYNEQFF. CDR3 bases: TGTGCTAGTGGTTTGGTACCTTTCGGTGGGACTAGCGGGAATTACAATGAGCAGTTCTTC.

The rearrangement joins TRBV9 to TRBJ2-7, with 9 bases fitting TRBD2. CDR3 length: 14 amino acids. V shed 2 bases and J 5 bases; nucleotides not matched to a gene: 5. From germline, CDR1 is SGDLS and CDR2 YYNGEE. As DNA, the CDR3 is TGTGCCAGCAGCGTTCTCGCGGGAGGGGACGAGCAGTACTTC. Its translation is CASSVLAGGDEQYF.

V and J are TRBV7-2 and TRBJ1-1; D unresolved. CDR1 and CDR2 (germline): SGHTA, FQGNSA. Trimming took off 4 bases at V and 4 bases at J, with 19 bases between the two ends. The CDR3 totals 16 residues. The DNA of the CDR3 is TGTGCCAGCAGCTCATCCGCCGGGTGGGTGGGCACTGAAGCTTTCTTT. Its translation: CASSSSAGWVGTEAFF.

The chain links TRBV5-4 to TRBJ1-3; D is undetermined. Deletions cut 0 bases from V and 0 bases from J, with 7 bases between. The CDR3 is made up of 15 amino acids. CDR1 and CDR2 from the germline V gene are SGHNT and YYREEE (reference sequence). CDR3 region: CASSLDAGSGNTIYF. The CDR3 bases are TGTGCCAGCAGCTTGGACGCGGGCTCTGGAAACACCATATATTTT.

The V gene is TRBV7-2, the J gene TRBJ1-6; D not certain. Trimming left V 1 base short and J 7 bases short, with 11 bases between. CDR3 size: 15 residues. Germline-derived CDR1 and CDR2 are SGHTA and FQGNSA. Here the CDR3 DNA reads TGTGCCAGCAGCTTAGGTGCGGGGAAAAATTCACCCCTCCACTTT. It is translated as CASSLGAGKNSPLHF. Filled out from reference TRBV7-2 and TRBJ1-6, the complete variable domain reads GAGVSQSPSNKVTEKGKDVELRCDPISGHTALYWYRQSLGQGLEFLIYFQGNSAPDKSGLPSDRFSAERTGGSVSTLTIQRTQQEDSAVYLCASSLGAGKNSPLHFGNGTRLTVT.

The chain employs TRBV19 and TRBJ1-5; TRBD1 is a possible D gene (6 bases). Germline CDR1 LNHDA, CDR2 SQIVND (reference sequence). The CDR3 runs 14 residues. V was shortened by 6 bases and J by 5 bases, with 14 bases between the two germline ends. The DNA of the CDR3 is TGTGCCAGTAGCCAGGGGATGCGGGATCAGCCCCAGCATTTT. This gives the protein CASSQGMRDQPQHF.

This chain uses TRBV7-3 with TRBJ2-6; 8 bases align to TRBD1. V shed 5 bases, J shed 1 base, and the junction held 7 bases outside the gene matches. CDR1 and CDR2 from the germline V gene are SGHTA and FQGTGA. This CDR3 contains 17 residues. CDR3 DNA: TGTGCCAGCAGCAGAACCGGGACAGGTTCTGGGGCCAACGTCCTGACTTTC. The encoded protein is CASSRTGTGSGANVLTF.

The CDR3 DNA sequence: TGTGCCAGCCAGCGGCGTCCGAACACCGGGGAGCTGTTTTTT. This codes for CASQRRPNTGELFF. This chain joins TRBV19 and TRBJ2-2; perhaps TRBD2 as D (5 bases). Germline CDR1 and CDR2: LNHDA and SQIVND (reference sequence). V dropped 9 bases and J dropped 0 bases, with 11 bases sitting between them. This CDR3 is 14 amino acids long.

V and J are TRBV7-9 and TRBJ1-1, with D tentatively TRBD1 (6 bases). Germline V gene sequence: CDR1 SEHNR, CDR2 FQNEAQ (reference sequence). V was clipped by 3 bases and J by 4 bases, with 24 bases between them. The CDR3 totals 18 residues. The CDR3 DNA is TGTGCCAGCAGCTTCCGGACCCCAACAATATTACAGGGCACTGAAGCTTTCTTT. It codes for CASSFRTPTILQGTEAFF.

V gene TRBV2 combines with J gene TRBJ1-5; D may be TRBD1 (5 bases). Germline CDR1 reads SNHLY; CDR2 reads FYNNEI. The CDR3 is made up of 15 amino acids. The V gene lost 7 bases and the J gene lost 7 bases, with 20 bases spanning the gap. CDR3 sequence reads: CASTLSGVGEQPQHF. The CDR3 DNA reads TGTGCCAGCACCCTCTCGGGGGTAGGAGAACAGCCCCAGCATTTT.

The chain links TRBV29-1 to TRBJ2-7; 9 positions agree with TRBD2. Germline CDR1 reads SQVTM; CDR2 reads ANQGSEA. V gave up 7 bases and J gave up 5 bases; unmatched junction bases: 6. The CDR3 is 12 residues long. CDR3 in DNA: TGCAGCGGGCGGGAGGGCCACGACGAGCAGTACTTC. It codes for CSGREGHDEQYF.